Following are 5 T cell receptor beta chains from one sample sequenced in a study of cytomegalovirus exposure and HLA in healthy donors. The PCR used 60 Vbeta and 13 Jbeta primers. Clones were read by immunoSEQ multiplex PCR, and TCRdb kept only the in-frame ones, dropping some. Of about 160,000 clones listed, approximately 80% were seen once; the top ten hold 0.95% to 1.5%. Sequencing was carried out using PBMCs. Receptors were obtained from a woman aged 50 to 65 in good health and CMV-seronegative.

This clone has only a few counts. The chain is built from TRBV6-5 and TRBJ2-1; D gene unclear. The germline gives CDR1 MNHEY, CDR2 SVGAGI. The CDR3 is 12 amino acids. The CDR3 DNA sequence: TGTGCGGGTAGCAGAAAGAATTATGAGCAGTTCTTC. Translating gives CAGSRKNYEQFF.

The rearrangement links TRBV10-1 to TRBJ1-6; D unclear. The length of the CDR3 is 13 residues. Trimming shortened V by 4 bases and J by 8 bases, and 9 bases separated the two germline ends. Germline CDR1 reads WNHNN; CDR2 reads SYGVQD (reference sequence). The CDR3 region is CASSGRVDSPLHF. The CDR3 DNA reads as TGCGCCAGCAGTGGGCGGGTAGATTCACCCCTCCACTTT.

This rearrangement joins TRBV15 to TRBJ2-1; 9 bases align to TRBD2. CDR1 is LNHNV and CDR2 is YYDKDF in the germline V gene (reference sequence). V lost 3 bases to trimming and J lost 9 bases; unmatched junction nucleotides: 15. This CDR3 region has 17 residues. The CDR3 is CATSSQTSGFIFGEQFF. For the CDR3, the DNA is TGTGCCACCAGCAGTCAGACTAGCGGTTTTATCTTCGGTGAGCAGTTCTTC.

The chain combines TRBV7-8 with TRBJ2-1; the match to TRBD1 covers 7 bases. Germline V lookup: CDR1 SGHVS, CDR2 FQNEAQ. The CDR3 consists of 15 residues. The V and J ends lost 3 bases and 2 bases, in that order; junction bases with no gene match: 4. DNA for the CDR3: TGTGCCAGCAGCTTGGCCGGGACAGCCTACAATGAGCAGTTCTTC. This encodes CASSLAGTAYNEQFF.

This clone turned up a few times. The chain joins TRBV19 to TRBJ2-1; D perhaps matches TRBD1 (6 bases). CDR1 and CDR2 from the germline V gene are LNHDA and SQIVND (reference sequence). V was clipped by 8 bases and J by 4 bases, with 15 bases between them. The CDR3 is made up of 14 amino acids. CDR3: CASESTGPYNEQFF. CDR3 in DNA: TGTGCCAGTGAAAGCACAGGGCCGTACAATGAGCAGTTCTTC.